This TCR beta chain was documented in a study of blood T cell repertoires in COVID-19. Study-wide context: Samples came from the United States, Italy and Spain, spanning acute and convalescent COVID-19. Sample material is recorded as cDNA or gDNA derived from T cells, B-cell-depleted T cells, or PBMCs.

Source study methods: Nucleated cell number was recorded as an estimate derived from reference gene primer amplification. Assay: immunoSEQ multiplex PCR; the TCRdb copy retains only in-frame clones and omits some. The DNA was the basis for D and trimming; V, J and clone size are from that table. Altogether about 200,000 clones are present, approximately 87% being singletons, with the ten largest covering roughly 20%. From germline, CDR1 is LGHDT and CDR2 YNNKEL (reference sequence). The length of the CDR3 is 15 residues. V was pared by 4 bases and J by 3 bases, with 16 bases between. Patients at the Seattle site were enrolled during active infection and followed longitudinally.

The chain uses TRBV3-1 (or the pseudogene TRBV3-2) and TRBJ2-7; D is ambiguous. The TCR comes from a person aged 70 to 79 with COVID-19, enrolled during active disease. Material for sequencing was peripheral blood. CDR3 sequence reads: CASSPQHHSNYEQYF. In DNA, the CDR3 is TGTGCCAGCAGCCCTCAACATCACAGCAACTACGAGCAGTACTTC.